The 8 T cell receptor beta chains reported below all come from one sample, sequenced in a study of T cell responses to AZD1222 COVID-19 vaccine (TCRdb year 2021). Per the publication, the time point label means: baseline before first vaccination. Libraries came from the immunoSEQ multiplex PCR assay. TCRdb carries this immuneACCESS record with in-frame sequences only. Its versions omit some clonotypes, under half of them owing to an unresolved V gene in the studies checked, with the rest unexplained. This sample lists some 90,000 clones; about 88% were detected once. The top ten hold 10% to 15% of the sample. The specimen comprised peripheral blood, sampled on day 0 of AZD1222 vaccination. The receptor set was obtained from an adult in good health.

CDR3 sequence: CASSLDRFNGYTF. The CDR3 DNA reads TGTGCCAGCAGCTTAGATCGATTTAACGGCTACACCTTC. The rearrangement joins TRBV11-2 to TRBJ1-2; D remains ambiguous. The CDR3 length is 13 residues. Trimming shortened V by 0 bases and J by 8 bases, and 10 bases separated the two germline ends. From germline, CDR1 is SGHAT and CDR2 FQNNGV.

This clone was found a few times. The gene calls are TRBV21-1 and TRBJ2-6. TRBV21-1 is annotated as a pseudogene. The CDR3 has 18 amino acids. CDR3 DNA sequence: TGTGCCAGCAGCAAGTGGGACGGATACCCCTCTGGGGCCAACGTCCTGACTTTC. Translating gives CASSKWDGYPSGANVLTF.

The chain links TRBV4-1 to TRBJ1-2; 7 positions match TRBD1. Germline assignment: CDR1 MGHRA and CDR2 YSYEKL. The CDR3 has 18 amino acids. V was pared by 0 bases and J by 3 bases, with 13 bases of the junction left unmatched. The CDR3 protein is CASSQDLTGAGVDYGYTF. For the CDR3, the DNA is TGCGCCAGCAGCCAAGATTTAACAGGGGCGGGGGTAGACTATGGCTACACCTTC.

V usage is TRBV15 and J usage is TRBJ2-5, with D hard to call. CDR1 and CDR2 (germline): LNHNV, YYDKDF (reference sequence). CDR3 length: 13 amino acids. Trimming cost V 8 bases and J 8 bases, with 18 bases left between them. The CDR3 protein is CATRRDTTRTQYF. Here the CDR3 DNA reads TGTGCCACCCGGCGCGACACAACCCGAACCCAGTACTTC. The full variable domain, with the rest looked up from reference TRBV15 and TRBJ2-5, is DAMVIQNPRYQVTQFGKPVTLSCSQTLNHNVMYWYQQKSSQAPKLLFHYYDKDFNNEADTPDNFQSRRPNTSFCFLDIRSPGLGDTAMYLCATRRDTTRTQYFGPGTRLLVL.

The chain carries TRBV7-2 and TRBJ2-1; D unresolved. The CDR3 length is 11 residues. Per germline, CDR1 SGHTA and CDR2 FQGNSA. The V end lost 3 bases, the J end lost 7 bases, and 4 bases lay between the germline ends. The CDR3 loop reads CASSFTNEQFF. The CDR3 DNA reads TGTGCCAGCAGCTTCACGAATGAGCAGTTCTTC.

This clone appeared a single time. The V and J genes are TRBV7-9 and TRBJ1-4; 9 bases match TRBD1. The junction had 7 bases not matched to a gene; V was cut back by 4 bases and J by 13 bases. The CDR3 consists of 13 residues. The germline V gene encodes CDR1 SEHNR and CDR2 FQNEAQ (reference sequence). The CDR3 DNA follows: TGTGCCAGCAGCTCCACGGACAGGGGAACACTGTTTTTT. Protein: CASSSTDRGTLFF.

Only one count was recorded for this clone. V usage is TRBV4-2 and J usage is TRBJ2-1; a weak D match, TRBD2 (5 bases). CDR1 and CDR2 (germline): LGHNA, YNFKEQ. The CDR3 is 14 residues long. Trimming pared 0 bases from V and 10 bases from J, leaving 13 bases between. As DNA, the CDR3 is TGTGCCAGCAGCCAAGAGCCTAGCAGGATGGAGCAGTTCTTC. Amino acids: CASSQEPSRMEQFF.

V is TRBV7-6 and J is TRBJ2-7; D not resolved. This CDR3 spans 17 amino acids. From germline, CDR1 is SGHVS and CDR2 FNYEAQ. Trimming pared 4 bases from V and 2 bases from J, leaving 21 bases between. The CDR3 protein is CASSSRVLDRLAYEQYF. As DNA, the CDR3 is TGTGCCAGCAGCTCTAGGGTCCTCGATAGGCTGGCCTACGAGCAGTACTTC.